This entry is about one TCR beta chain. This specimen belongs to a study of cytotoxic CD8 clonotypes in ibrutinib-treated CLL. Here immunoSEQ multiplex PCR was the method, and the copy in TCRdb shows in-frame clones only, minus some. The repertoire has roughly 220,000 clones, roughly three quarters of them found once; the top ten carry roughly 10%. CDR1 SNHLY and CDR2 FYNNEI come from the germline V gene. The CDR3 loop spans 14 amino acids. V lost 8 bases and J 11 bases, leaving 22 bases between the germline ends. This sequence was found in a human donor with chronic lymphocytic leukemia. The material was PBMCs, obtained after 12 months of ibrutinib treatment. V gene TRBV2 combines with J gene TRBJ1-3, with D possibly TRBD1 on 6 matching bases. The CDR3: CASSDSRFRGSIYF. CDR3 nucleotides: TGTGCCAGCTCGGACAGCAGGTTCAGGGGCTCCATATATTTT.